This TCR beta chain was captured by sequencing in a study of cytomegalovirus exposure and HLA in healthy donors. The CDR3 runs to 14 residues. Germline V gene lookup returns CDR1 MDHEN and CDR2 SYDVKM. V was cut by 6 bases and J by 4 bases, with 15 bases left in between. 60 Vbeta and 13 Jbeta primers were used in PCR. Measured with immunoSEQ multiplex PCR; TCRdb has only the in-frame clones, and not every one. Of about 130,000 clones in the sample, roughly 80% were seen once. The rearrangement uses TRBV28 and TRBJ2-5; D is unresolved. Sequencing was carried out using PBMCs. This TCR came from a man aged 50-60 years in good health and CMV-seronegative. The CDR3 sequence: CASSLAGSIETQYF. CDR3 DNA: TGTGCCAGCAGCCTCGCTGGTTCTATAGAGACCCAGTACTTC.